This is a list of T cell receptor beta chains from one sample in a study of cytomegalovirus exposure and HLA in healthy donors. TCRdb's copy holds only in-frame clones and misses some; the assay was immunoSEQ multiplex PCR. Among about 240,000 clones listed, 70% to 90% were seen once. What was sequenced was PBMCs. The receptors derive from a girl aged 2 to 9 in good health and CMV-seronegative. Each CDR3 is given with its conserved first and last residue. D genes are given only for firm matches. Only part of the rows carry a size: once, few, many, or a class if the clone is expanded.

>NA|NA|TRBJ2-7|TRBV18
CASSPGHLPSYEQYF
TGTGCCAGCTCACCGGGACACCTCCCCTCCTACGAGCAGTACTTC
>once|NA|TRBJ2-2|TRBV9
CASSPASVGTGELFF
TGTGCCAGCAGCCCGGCTAGCGTGGGCACCGGGGAGCTGTTTTTT
>NA|TRBD1|TRBJ1-5|TRBV4-2
CASSRTGTGGPYSNQPQHF
TGTGCCAGCAGCCGTACCGGGACAGGGGGTCCTTATAGCAATCAGCCCCAGCATTTT
>NA|TRBD1|TRBJ2-2|TRBV2
CASSGPGTGRTGELFF
TGTGCCAGCAGTGGTCCCGGGACAGGGCGAACCGGGGAGCTGTTTTTT
>NA|NA|TRBJ2-7|TRBV27
CASSSSVRGYEQYF
TGTGCCAGCAGTAGTAGCGTCAGGGGTTACGAGCAGTACTTC
>NA|TRBD2|TRBJ2-7|TRBV4-2
CASSRASGVSYEQYF
TGTGCCAGCAGCCGCGCTAGCGGGGTTTCCTACGAGCAGTACTTC
>NA|TRBD1|TRBJ1-4|TRBV5-1
CASSTDREGEKLFF
TGCGCCAGCAGCACGGACAGGGAAGGGGAAAAACTGTTTTTT
>NA|NA|TRBJ1-1|TRBV10-3
CAISTGNTEAFF
TGTGCCATCAGTACAGGGAACACTGAAGCTTTCTTT
>NA|NA|TRBJ2-2|TRBV7-8
CASRNRRGTGELFF
TGTGCCAGCAGGAACCGCCGGGGAACCGGGGAGCTGTTTTTT
>NA|TRBD1|TRBJ1-4|TRBV19
CASSPDRAVATNEKLFF
TGTGCCAGTAGTCCGGACAGGGCCGTTGCAACTAATGAAAAACTGTTTTTT
>NA|NA|TRBJ1-2|TRBV4-2
CASSQGGTVLGYGYTF
TGTGCCAGCAGCCAGGGCGGGACGGTTCTCGGCTATGGCTACACCTTC
>NA|NA|TRBJ2-1|TRBV7-2
CASSFSRVSSYNEQFF
TGTGCCAGCAGCTTCTCCCGGGTCAGCTCCTACAATGAGCAGTTCTTC
>NA|TRBD1|TRBJ1-6|TRBV6-5
CASSPRDSNSPLHF
TGTGCCAGCAGCCCCCGGGACAGTAATTCACCCCTCCACTTT
>NA|NA|TRBJ1-2|TRBV6-1
CASSEEGVTGRDGYTF
TGTGCCAGCAGTGAAGAGGGGGTGACAGGCAGGGATGGCTACACCTTC
>NA|TRBD1|TRBJ2-2|TRBV7-9
CASSFGQGDTGELFF
TGTGCCAGCAGCTTCGGACAGGGCGACACCGGGGAGCTGTTTTTT
>NA|NA|TRBJ2-7|TRBV2
CASRAGLLQYF
TGTGCCAGCAGGGCTGGACTCCTGCAGTACTTC
>NA|NA|TRBJ1-6|TRBV5-6
CASSSPGFPYNSPLHF
TGTGCCAGCAGCTCCCCAGGTTTCCCCTATAATTCACCCCTCCACTTT
>NA|TRBD1|TRBJ1-4|TRBV4-2
CASSPTPGQGYEKLFF
TGTGCCAGCAGCCCCACACCGGGACAGGGTTACGAAAAACTGTTTTTT
>NA|TRBD1|TRBJ1-2|TRBV2
CASSEARTGVGYTF
TGTGCCAGCAGTGAAGCCCGGACAGGGGTTGGCTACACCTTC
>NA|TRBD2|TRBJ2-1|TRBV29-1
CSVSGGLYNEQFF
TGCAGCGTTAGCGGGGGGCTCTACAATGAGCAGTTCTTC
>NA|TRBD2|TRBJ2-7|TRBV5-4
CASSLEAGRVRYF
TGTGCCAGCAGCTTGGAGGCCGGGAGGGTGCGGTACTTC
>NA|NA|TRBJ1-5|TRBV2
CASSEAFSNQPQHF
TGTGCCAGCAGTGAGGCCTTTAGCAATCAGCCCCAGCATTTT
>NA|NA|TRBJ1-5|TRBV10-2
CASRRTLVQPQHF
TGCGCCAGCAGGCGAACGCTCGTTCAGCCCCAGCATTTT
>NA|NA|TRBJ2-1|TRBV6-1
CASSLDFPSYNEQFF
TGTGCCAGCAGTTTGGACTTCCCCTCCTACAATGAGCAGTTCTTC
>NA|TRBD1|TRBJ2-3|TRBV7-2
CASSLASATGWYF
TGTGCCAGCAGCTTAGCTTCCGCGACAGGGTGGTATTTT
>once|NA|TRBJ1-6|TRBV27
CASSLSEGSTNSPLHF
TGTGCCAGCAGTTTATCGGAGGGCAGTACAAATTCACCCCTCCACTTT
>NA|NA|TRBJ2-5|TRBV6-5
CASRLWGDQETQYF
TGTGCCAGCAGGCTGTGGGGGGATCAAGAGACCCAGTACTTC
>NA|TRBD2|TRBJ2-7|TRBV6-5
CASSYSSGGVSYEQYF
TGTGCCAGCAGTTACTCGAGCGGGGGGGTCTCCTACGAGCAGTACTTC
>few|NA|TRBJ1-1|TRBV5-5
CASSSPPRGTEAFF
TGTGCCAGCAGCTCGCCCCCGCGTGGCACTGAAGCTTTCTTT
>NA|NA|TRBJ1-2|TRBV5-6
CASNHRTPYGYTF
TGTGCCAGCAACCATAGGACACCCTATGGCTACACCTTC
>NA|TRBD1|TRBJ2-5|TRBV10-3
CAISGSGQGNQETQYF
TGTGCCATCAGTGGGTCCGGACAGGGCAACCAAGAGACCCAGTACTTC
>NA|NA|TRBJ1-2|TRBV14
CASSQVRSGYTF
TGTGCCAGCAGCCAAGTTCGTTCTGGCTACACCTTC
>NA|TRBD1|TRBJ1-4|TRBV5-1
CASSVGQGREKLFF
TGCGCCAGCAGCGTAGGACAGGGGAGGGAAAAACTGTTTTTT
>NA|NA|TRBJ2-2|TRBV4-1
CASSQDPQGTGELFF
TGCGCCAGCAGCCAAGATCCCCAGGGCACCGGGGAGCTGTTTTTT
>NA|TRBD2|TRBJ2-1|TRBV30
CAWTLGVAGGRNEQFF
TGTGCCTGGACCTTAGGGGTAGCGGGGGGGCGAAATGAGCAGTTCTTC
>NA|NA|TRBJ1-2|TRBV4-1
CASSQGRVAYGYTF
TGCGCCAGCAGCCAAGGACGGGTTGCCTATGGCTACACCTTC
>NA|TRBD2|TRBJ2-1|TRBV5-1
CASWLAGGRSPNEQFF
TGCGCCAGCTGGCTAGCGGGAGGGCGTTCACCCAATGAGCAGTTCTTC
>NA|NA|TRBJ1-1|TRBV10-3
CAIRGRGGTEAFF
TGTGCCATCAGGGGGAGGGGAGGAACTGAAGCTTTCTTT
>NA|TRBD2|TRBJ2-3|TRBV4-2
CASSQGVKLADTDTQYF
TGTGCCAGCAGCCAAGGGGTCAAACTAGCGGACACAGATACGCAGTATTTT
>NA|TRBD2|TRBJ2-2|TRBV5-6
CASSTGTSGPGELFF
TGTGCCAGCAGCACCGGGACTAGCGGACCCGGGGAGCTGTTTTTT
>NA|NA|TRBJ1-1|TRBV11-2
CASSRGGVTNTEAFF
TGTGCCAGCAGCCGAGGCGGGGTGACGAACACTGAAGCTTTCTTT
>NA|TRBD1|TRBJ1-6|TRBV14
CASGDSLNSPLHF
TGTGCCAGCGGGGACAGCCTTAATTCACCCCTCCACTTT
>NA|NA|TRBJ2-7|TRBV5-1
CASSWRGRSYEQYF
TGCGCCAGCAGCTGGAGGGGGCGGTCCTACGAGCAGTACTTC
>NA|TRBD1|TRBJ2-3|TRBV5-1
CASSIWTGTTDTQYF
TGCGCCAGCAGCATATGGACAGGGACCACAGATACGCAGTATTTT
>NA|TRBD1|TRBJ1-3|TRBV18
CASSPPTGGFGNTIYF
TGTGCCAGCTCACCACCGACAGGGGGCTTTGGAAACACCATATATTTT
>NA|NA|TRBJ1-1|TRBV18
CASSPGTRQENTEAFF
TGTGCCAGCTCACCGGGTACGAGACAGGAGAACACTGAAGCTTTCTTT
>NA|TRBD2|TRBJ2-3|TRBV4-2
CASSQGLAGGTDTQYF
TGTGCCAGCAGCCAAGGACTAGCGGGAGGCACAGATACGCAGTATTTT
>NA|TRBD1|TRBJ2-7|TRBV5-6
CASSAGTGFFSGLYEQYF
TGTGCCAGCAGCGCCGGGACAGGGTTTTTTTCTGGCCTGTACGAGCAGTACTTC
>NA|TRBD1|TRBJ2-7|TRBV6-1
CASSIGTGSPYEQYF
TGTGCCAGCAGTATAGGGACAGGATCCCCCTACGAGCAGTACTTC
>NA|NA|TRBJ2-2|TRBV4-1
CASSQDEQPARGTGELFF
TGCGCCAGCAGCCAAGATGAGCAGCCGGCTAGGGGCACCGGGGAGCTGTTTTTT
>NA|TRBD1|TRBJ2-3|TRBV11-1
CASSAGEQGVGTDTQYF
TGTGCCAGCAGCGCCGGAGAACAGGGGGTCGGGACAGATACGCAGTATTTT
>NA|TRBD1|TRBJ1-2|TRBV7-9
CASANYRGYGYTF
TGTGCCAGCGCGAATTACAGGGGCTATGGCTACACCTTC
>NA|TRBD2|TRBJ2-5|TRBV30
CAWSGGLQETQYF
TGTGCCTGGAGCGGGGGGTTACAAGAGACCCAGTACTTC
>NA|TRBD1|TRBJ2-1|TRBV9
CASSNQTGKYGEQFF
TGTGCCAGCAGCAACCAGACAGGGAAGTATGGTGAGCAGTTCTTC
>NA|TRBD1|TRBJ1-2|TRBV5-6
CASSLQTGVGYTF
TGTGCCAGCAGCTTACAGACAGGGGTAGGCTACACCTTC
>once|NA|TRBJ2-6|TRBV5-6
CASSSIRDKGSGANVLTF
TGTGCCAGCAGCTCCATCCGGGACAAGGGGTCTGGGGCCAACGTCCTGACTTTC